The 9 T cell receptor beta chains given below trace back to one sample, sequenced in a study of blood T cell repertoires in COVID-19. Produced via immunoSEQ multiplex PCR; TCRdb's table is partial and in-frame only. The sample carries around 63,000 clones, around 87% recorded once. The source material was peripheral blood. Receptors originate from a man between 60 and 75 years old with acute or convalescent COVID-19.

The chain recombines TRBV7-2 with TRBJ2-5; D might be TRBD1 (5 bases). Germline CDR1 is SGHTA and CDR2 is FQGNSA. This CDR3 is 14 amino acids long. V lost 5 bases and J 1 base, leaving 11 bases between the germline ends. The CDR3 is CASSRVGPQETQYF. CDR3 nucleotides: TGTGCCAGCAGCCGGGTGGGGCCCCAAGAGACCCAGTACTTC.

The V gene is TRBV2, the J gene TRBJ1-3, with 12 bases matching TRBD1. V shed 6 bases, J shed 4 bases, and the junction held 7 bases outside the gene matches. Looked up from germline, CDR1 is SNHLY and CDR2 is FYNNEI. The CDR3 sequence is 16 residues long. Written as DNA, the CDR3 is TGTGCCAGCAGCCCGGGACAGGGGGCAGGCGGAAACACCATATATTTT. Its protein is CASSPGQGAGGNTIYF.

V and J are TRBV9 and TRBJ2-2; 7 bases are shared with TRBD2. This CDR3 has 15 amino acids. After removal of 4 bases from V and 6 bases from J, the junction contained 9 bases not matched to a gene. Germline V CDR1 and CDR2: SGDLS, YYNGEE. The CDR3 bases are TGTGCCAGCAGCCCAGTCCTTGGGGGGGCCGGGGAGCTGTTTTTT. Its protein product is CASSPVLGGAGELFF. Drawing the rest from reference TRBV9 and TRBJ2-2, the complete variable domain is DSGVTQTPKHLITATGQRVTLRCSPRSGDLSVYWYQQSLDQGLQFLIQYYNGEERAKGNILERFSAQQFPDLHSELNLSSLELGDSALYFCASSPVLGGAGELFFGEGSRLTVL.

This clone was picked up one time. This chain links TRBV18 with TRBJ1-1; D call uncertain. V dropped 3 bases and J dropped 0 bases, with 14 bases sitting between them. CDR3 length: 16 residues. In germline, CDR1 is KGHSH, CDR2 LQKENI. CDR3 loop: CASSPEAGVMNTEAFF. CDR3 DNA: TGTGCCAGCTCACCCGAGGCGGGAGTCATGAACACTGAAGCTTTCTTT.

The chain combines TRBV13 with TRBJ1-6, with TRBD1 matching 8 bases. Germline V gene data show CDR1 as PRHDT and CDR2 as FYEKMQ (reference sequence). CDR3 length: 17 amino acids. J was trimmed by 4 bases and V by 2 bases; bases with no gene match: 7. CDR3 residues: CASSLPRRDRYNSPLHF. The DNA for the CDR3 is TGTGCCAGCAGCTTACCCCGCCGGGACAGGTATAATTCACCCCTCCACTTT.

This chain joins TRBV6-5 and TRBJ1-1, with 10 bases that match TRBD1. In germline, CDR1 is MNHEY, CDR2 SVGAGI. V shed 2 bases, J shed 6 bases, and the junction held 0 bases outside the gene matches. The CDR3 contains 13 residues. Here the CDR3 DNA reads TGTGCCAGCAGTTACGGGACAGGGGCTGAAGCTTTCTTT. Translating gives CASSYGTGAEAFF.

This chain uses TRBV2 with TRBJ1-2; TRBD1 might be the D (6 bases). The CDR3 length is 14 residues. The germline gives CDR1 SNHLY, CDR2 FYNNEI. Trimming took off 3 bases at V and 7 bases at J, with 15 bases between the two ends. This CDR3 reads CASSEVTGFSGYTF. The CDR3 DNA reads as TGTGCCAGCAGTGAGGTTACAGGGTTCAGTGGCTACACCTTC.

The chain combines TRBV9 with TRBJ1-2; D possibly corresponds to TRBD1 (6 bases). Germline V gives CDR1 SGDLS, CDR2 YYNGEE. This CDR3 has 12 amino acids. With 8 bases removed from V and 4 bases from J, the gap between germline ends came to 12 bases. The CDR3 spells CASRRRGYGYTF. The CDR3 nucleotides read TGTGCCAGTCGGCGCAGGGGCTATGGCTACACCTTC.

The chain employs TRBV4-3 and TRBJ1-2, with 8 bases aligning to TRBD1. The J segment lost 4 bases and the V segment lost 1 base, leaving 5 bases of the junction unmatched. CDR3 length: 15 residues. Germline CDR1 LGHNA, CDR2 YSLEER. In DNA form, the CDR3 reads TGCGCCAGCAGCCAAGTTCTGACAGGGGCCTATGGCTACACCTTC. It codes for CASSQVLTGAYGYTF.